In its sample, the clone carrying this T cell receptor (beta chain) was seen a few times. Unique molecular identifiers featured in how the TCRbeta library was prepared. TCRdb independently ran MiXCR on the PCR reads; one entry per CDR3 protein. The table lists roughly 300,000 distinct CDR3 sequences, 9.9% of them singletons, with around 10% in the top ten. The data were obtained in a study of T-cell reconstitution after alpha-beta-depleted transplantation in children. Germline values: CDR1 SGHVS, CDR2 FNYEAQ. V lost 5 bases, J lost 3 bases, and 13 bases lay in between. This CDR3 comprises 15 residues.

The sequence was obtained from a human donor who donated a stem cell graft to a child with SCID. The chain combines TRBV7-6 with TRBJ2-2; possibly TRBD2 for D (6 bases). The starting material was PBMCs from the stem cell graft donor, obtained from the stem cell graft. The CDR3 sequence is CASSTSGVDTGELFF. The CDR3 DNA follows: TGTGCCAGCAGCACTTCGGGAGTCGACACCGGGGAGCTGTTTTTT.